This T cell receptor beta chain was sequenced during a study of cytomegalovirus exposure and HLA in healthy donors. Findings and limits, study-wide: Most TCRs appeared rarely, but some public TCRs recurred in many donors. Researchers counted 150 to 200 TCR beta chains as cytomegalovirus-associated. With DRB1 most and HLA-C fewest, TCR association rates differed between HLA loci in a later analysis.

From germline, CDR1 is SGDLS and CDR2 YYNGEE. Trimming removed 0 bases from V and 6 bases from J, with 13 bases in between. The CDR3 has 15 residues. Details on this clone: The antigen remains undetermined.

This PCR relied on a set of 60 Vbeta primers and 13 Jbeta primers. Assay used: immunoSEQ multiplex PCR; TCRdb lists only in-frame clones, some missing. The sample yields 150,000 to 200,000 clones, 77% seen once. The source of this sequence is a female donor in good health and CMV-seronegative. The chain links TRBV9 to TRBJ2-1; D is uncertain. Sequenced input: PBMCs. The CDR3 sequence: CASSVGLGSSNEQFF. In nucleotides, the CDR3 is TGTGCCAGCAGCGTAGGGCTAGGTAGCAGCAATGAGCAGTTCTTC.